This T cell receptor beta chain appears in the sequencing data of a study of T cell changes during pregnancy in multiple sclerosis. V was cut by 4 bases and J by 4 bases, with 17 bases left in between. This CDR3 is built from 15 residues. The germline V gene has CDR1 SNHLY and CDR2 FYNNEI. The table came from immunoSEQ multiplex PCR; TCRdb's copy has only in-frame clones and leaves some out. The table lists about 84,000 clones, around 94% of them singletons. The chain has TRBV2 and TRBJ2-7; weak D call: TRBD1 (6 bases). The receptor comes from a female donor in good health, enrolled as a control in a pregnancy study. The source material was peripheral blood, sampled in the second trimester of pregnancy. The CDR3 sequence is CASSGTDAEMYEQYF. CDR3 nucleotide sequence: TGTGCCAGCAGTGGGACAGACGCAGAGATGTACGAGCAGTACTTC.